This TCR beta chain was recovered during a study of T cell repertoires in cytomegalovirus infection. Study in general: Based on public TCR beta signatures, there were indications of CMV infection and of a matching HLA type. Study-wide points: Dominating the ex vivo response were HLA-C-restricted CMV-specific TCR beta clonotypes. Using cumulative public TCR beta family frequency, the authors identified those who carried CMV together with the relevant HLA.

TCRdb re-analysed the reads in MiXCR, keeping a single row per CDR3 protein. This sample has 69,000 or so distinct CDR3 sequences; 28% occur once, and the top ten carry 50% to 65%. Germline V gives CDR1 SGHDN, CDR2 FVKESK. Trimming removed 0 bases from V and 5 bases from J, with 9 bases in between. CDR3 length equals 14 residues. Remarks on this clonotype: The antigen is not known.

The sample consisted of CD8+ T cells from cultured PBMCs, taken from culture after CMV antigen stimulation. This chain connects TRBV14 to TRBJ2-3, with D maybe TRBD1 (5 bases). The source of this sequence is a human donor in good health (CMV status not recorded). Some clones in this sample may be carry-over from other donors' samples. This CDR3 is CASSQDRGGDTQYF. Written as DNA, the CDR3 is TGTGCCAGCAGCCAAGATAGGGGCGGAGATACGCAGTATTTT.